The entry that follows covers one TCR beta chain sequence. Data came from immunoSEQ multiplex PCR; TCRdb stores just in-frame clones and leaves some out. The sample includes about 130,000 clones, 88% of them seen just once. This sample stems from a study of PD-1 blockade in mismatch repair-deficient tumors. V lost 3 bases to trimming and J lost 2 bases, with 10 bases between them. The CDR3 sequence is 14 residues long. Germline CDR1 and CDR2: LGHNA and YSLEER. Specimen: peripheral blood, collected approximately 72 weeks after starting pembrolizumab. The rearrangement links TRBV4-3 to TRBJ2-5; tentative D call: TRBD2 (6 bases). The source of this sequence is an adult with mismatch repair-deficient cancer. The CDR3, as DNA: TGCGCCAGCAGCCACGGAGGGCGACAAGAGACCCAGTACTTC. As protein: CASSHGGRQETQYF.